This T cell receptor (beta chain) appears in the sequencing data of a study of regulatory T cells in long-lasting Graves disease. The overall study: Disease was considered persistent Graves' disease after over 5 years of antithyroid drugs (with positive TSH receptor antibodies).

This clonotype was observed many times. Library construction for TCR beta used iRepertoire HTBI primers and Arm-PCR of CDR3 regions. TCRdb fed the multiplex PCR reads into MiXCR, producing one record per CDR3 protein. The sample contains under 450,000 distinct CDR3 sequences, roughly 25% of which appear only once. The time point is: persistent/refractory GD, antithyroid drugs over 5 years with positive TRAb. RNA isolated from PBMCs was used to make the TCR library. Germline CDR1 MNHEY, CDR2 SMNVEV (reference sequence). This CDR3 has 14 residues. V gave up 6 bases and J gave up 0 bases, with 11 bases separating them.

The rearrangement uses TRBV27 and TRBJ1-1; no reliable D call. The clonotype comes from a woman aged 40 to 55 with Graves disease. The material was peripheral blood mononuclear cells (PBMCs), obtained when the disease was refractory, from a patient treated with antithyroid drugs. For the CDR3, the DNA is TGTGCCAGCAGCTCCACGAAAATGAACACTGAAGCTTTCTTT. Translating gives CASSSTKMNTEAFF.